This T cell receptor beta chain was captured by sequencing in a study of blood T cell repertoires in COVID-19. Germline lookup yields CDR1 MDHEN and CDR2 SYDVKM. The ends lost 3 bases at V and 6 bases at J; junction bases unmatched: 6. The CDR3 totals 15 residues. Assay used: immunoSEQ multiplex PCR; TCRdb lists only in-frame clones, some missing. The repertoire holds 100,000 to 150,000 clones, with about 70% as singletons. This clonotype was obtained from a woman in her 70s with acute or convalescent COVID-19. The specimen was peripheral blood. The chain has TRBV28 and TRBJ2-2, with TRBD1 identical over 8 bases. In nucleotides, the CDR3 is TGTGCCAGCAGTTTCGTGGACAGGGTAGCCGGGGAGCTGTTTTTT. Translating it yields CASSFVDRVAGELFF. The whole variable domain, remainder taken from reference TRBV28 and TRBJ2-2, is DVKVTQSSRYLVKRTGEKVFLECVQDMDHENMFWYRQDPGLGLRLIYFSYDVKMKEKGDIPEGYSVSREKKERFSLILESASTNQTSMYLCASSFVDRVAGELFFGEGSRLTVL.